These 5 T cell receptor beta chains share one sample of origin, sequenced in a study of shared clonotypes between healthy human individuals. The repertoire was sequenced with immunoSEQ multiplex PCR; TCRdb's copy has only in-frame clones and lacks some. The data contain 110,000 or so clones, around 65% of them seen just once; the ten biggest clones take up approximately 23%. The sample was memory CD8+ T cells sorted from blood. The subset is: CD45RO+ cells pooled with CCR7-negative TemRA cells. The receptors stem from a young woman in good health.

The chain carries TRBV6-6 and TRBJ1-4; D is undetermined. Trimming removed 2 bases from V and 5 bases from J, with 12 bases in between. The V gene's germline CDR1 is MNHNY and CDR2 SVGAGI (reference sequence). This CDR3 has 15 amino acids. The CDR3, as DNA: TGTGCCAGCAGTTACGGTTGGGGTTACAATGAAAAACTGTTTTTT. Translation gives CASSYGWGYNEKLFF.

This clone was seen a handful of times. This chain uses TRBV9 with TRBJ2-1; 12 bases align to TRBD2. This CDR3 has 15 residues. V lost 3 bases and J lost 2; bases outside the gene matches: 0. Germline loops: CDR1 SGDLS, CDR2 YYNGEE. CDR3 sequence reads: CASSGTSGTYNEQFF. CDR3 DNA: TGTGCCAGCAGCGGGACTAGCGGGACCTACAATGAGCAGTTCTTC.

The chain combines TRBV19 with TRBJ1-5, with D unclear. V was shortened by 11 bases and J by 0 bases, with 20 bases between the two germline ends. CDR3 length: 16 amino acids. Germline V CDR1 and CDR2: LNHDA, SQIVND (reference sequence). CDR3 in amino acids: CASSRGRYYSNQPQHF. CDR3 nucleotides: TGTGCCTCCTCGAGAGGAAGATACTATAGCAATCAGCCCCAGCATTTT.

The CDR3 nucleotides are TGTGCCAGCAGTGAATATGGGGGACACAGCTCCTACGAGCAGTACTTC. Translation: CASSEYGGHSSYEQYF. The chain links TRBV25-1 to TRBJ2-7; D possibly corresponds to TRBD1 (6 bases). The CDR3 has 16 amino acids. The germline CDR1 and CDR2 sequences are MGHDK and SYGVNS. V lost 0 bases and J 0 bases, leaving 12 bases between the germline ends.

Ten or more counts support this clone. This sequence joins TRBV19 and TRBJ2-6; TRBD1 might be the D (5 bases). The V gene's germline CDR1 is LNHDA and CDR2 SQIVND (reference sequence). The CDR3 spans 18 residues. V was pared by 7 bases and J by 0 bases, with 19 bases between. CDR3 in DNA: TGTGCCAGTACTCCTGGTGACAGCGATTACTCTGGGGCCAACGTCCTGACTTTC. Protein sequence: CASTPGDSDYSGANVLTF.